Listed below are T cell receptor beta chains from one sample, sequenced in a study of identical twins. TCRdb redid the calling of the 5' RACE reads with MiXCR, one entry per CDR3 protein. Of hundreds of thousands of distinct CDR3 sequences listed, less than 10% are singletons. The sequencing input was memory (CD45RO+) T cells sorted from blood. The receptors derive from a woman under 30 in good health. Both conserved end residues are part of each CDR3. D genes are given only for firm matches. The size of a clone is reported for some rows only, either as once, few or many, or as a class for expanded clones.

cdr3_nt: TGTGCCAGCCTTTGGCTAGCGGGGGCCTTACAAGAGACCCAGTACTTC
cdr3_aa: CASLWLAGALQETQYF
clone_size: few
j_call: TRBJ2-5
v_call: TRBV6-4
d_call: TRBD2

cdr3_nt: TGCAGTGCTAGAGTGGAAGGAGCAGATACGCAGTATTTT
cdr3_aa: CSARVEGADTQYF
clone_size: NA
j_call: TRBJ2-3
v_call: TRBV20-1
d_call: NA

cdr3_nt: TGTGCCAGCAGCCGTAGCACGGGGAGTAATCGCGAGCAGTACTTC
cdr3_aa: CASSRSTGSNREQYF
clone_size: NA
j_call: TRBJ2-7
v_call: TRBV9
d_call: NA

cdr3_nt: TGTGCCAGCCCTAAGGAGGGGAGCTCCTACAATGAGCAGTTCTTC
cdr3_aa: CASPKEGSSYNEQFF
clone_size: NA
j_call: TRBJ2-1
v_call: TRBV7-9
d_call: NA

cdr3_nt: TGTGCCAGCAGCCCCCGTTGGACAGGGTTGGTCAAAAACATTCAGTACTTC
cdr3_aa: CASSPRWTGLVKNIQYF
clone_size: many
j_call: TRBJ2-4
v_call: TRBV3-1
d_call: TRBD1

cdr3_nt: TGCAGTGCAATCCAGTGGACTAGCGGGATTTACGAGCAGTACTTC
cdr3_aa: CSAIQWTSGIYEQYF
clone_size: many
j_call: TRBJ2-7
v_call: TRBV20-1
d_call: TRBD2

cdr3_nt: TGCAGCATAGGACAGGGGAGGAACGAGCAGTACTTC
cdr3_aa: CSIGQGRNEQYF
clone_size: many
j_call: TRBJ2-7
v_call: TRBV29-1
d_call: TRBD1

cdr3_nt: TGTGCCAGCAGCCCCGGGGCGAAAAGGGGTCTCGAGCAGTACTTC
cdr3_aa: CASSPGAKRGLEQYF
clone_size: few
j_call: TRBJ2-7
v_call: TRBV7-2
d_call: NA

cdr3_nt: TGTGCCAGCAGCCCTATGACGGTACCCAATCAGCCCCAGCATTTT
cdr3_aa: CASSPMTVPNQPQHF
clone_size: few
j_call: TRBJ1-5
v_call: TRBV12-3/TRBV12-4
d_call: NA

cdr3_nt: TGCAGTGCTAAACGAGGGGGTCGGACGAGCACAGATACGCAGTATTTT
cdr3_aa: CSAKRGGRTSTDTQYF
clone_size: NA
j_call: TRBJ2-3
v_call: TRBV20-1
d_call: NA

cdr3_nt: TGCGCCAGCAGCCAGGGCGAAACCACGGAGCAGTTCTTC
cdr3_aa: CASSQGETTEQFF
clone_size: few
j_call: TRBJ2-1
v_call: TRBV4-1
d_call: NA

cdr3_nt: TGTGCCAGCAGCTTCCTTTTTGGACAGGGAAAATACGAGCAGTACTTC
cdr3_aa: CASSFLFGQGKYEQYF
clone_size: many
j_call: TRBJ2-7
v_call: TRBV11-2
d_call: TRBD1

cdr3_nt: TGTGCCATCCGGTCCGAGACCGGGGAGCTGTTTTTT
cdr3_aa: CAIRSETGELFF
clone_size: NA
j_call: TRBJ2-2
v_call: TRBV6-1
d_call: NA

cdr3_nt: TGCAGTGCTAGAGTCGGCAGGGGGTATGGCTACACCTTC
cdr3_aa: CSARVGRGYGYTF
clone_size: few
j_call: TRBJ1-2
v_call: TRBV20-1
d_call: TRBD1

cdr3_nt: TGCGCCAGCAGCCCGGGTAGAGCCAACGAGCAGTACTTC
cdr3_aa: CASSPGRANEQYF
clone_size: many
j_call: TRBJ2-7
v_call: TRBV5-1
d_call: NA

cdr3_nt: TGTGCCACCAGCAGAGATTTGGCGGGAGCTATATACAATGAGCAGTTCTTC
cdr3_aa: CATSRDLAGAIYNEQFF
clone_size: many
j_call: TRBJ2-1
v_call: TRBV15
d_call: TRBD2

cdr3_nt: TGCGCCAGCAGTGAACGTCAGGGTGGGCAGTCTGAGCAGTACTTC
cdr3_aa: CASSERQGGQSEQYF
clone_size: few
j_call: TRBJ2-7
v_call: TRBV10-1
d_call: NA

cdr3_nt: TGTGCCAGCAGCCAAGCAGGACTCTATGGCTACACCTTC
cdr3_aa: CASSQAGLYGYTF
clone_size: few
j_call: TRBJ1-2
v_call: TRBV7-9
d_call: NA

cdr3_nt: TGTGCCAGCAGTTACTTAGCGGGGGGCGAAGCCAAAGACATTCAGTACTTC
cdr3_aa: CASSYLAGGEAKDIQYF
clone_size: once
j_call: TRBJ2-4
v_call: TRBV7-2
d_call: TRBD2

cdr3_nt: TGCGCCAGCAGCCAAAGAGCTGAGTCCTACGAGCAGTACTTC
cdr3_aa: CASSQRAESYEQYF
clone_size: few
j_call: TRBJ2-7
v_call: TRBV4-1
d_call: NA

cdr3_nt: TGCGCCAGCAGCTTGGATAAGGGGGAGGGCACTGAAGCTTTCTTT
cdr3_aa: CASSLDKGEGTEAFF
clone_size: NA
j_call: TRBJ1-1
v_call: TRBV5-1
d_call: NA

cdr3_nt: TGCGCCAGCAGCTCATACCGGGACAGGGAGATTGGGGGTGAGCAGTTCTTC
cdr3_aa: CASSSYRDREIGGEQFF
clone_size: many
j_call: TRBJ2-1
v_call: TRBV5-1
d_call: TRBD1

cdr3_nt: TGCGCCAGCAGCCAATCACACCTCGTGGGTAGCACTGAAGCTTTCTTT
cdr3_aa: CASSQSHLVGSTEAFF
clone_size: NA
j_call: TRBJ1-1
v_call: TRBV4-3
d_call: NA

cdr3_nt: TGTGCCAGCAGCGTAGAGCAGGGGGGGTACAATGAGCAGTTCTTC
cdr3_aa: CASSVEQGGYNEQFF
clone_size: NA
j_call: TRBJ2-1
v_call: TRBV9
d_call: NA

cdr3_nt: TGTGCCAGCAGCCCGACTACAGATACGCAGTATTTT
cdr3_aa: CASSPTTDTQYF
clone_size: many
j_call: TRBJ2-3
v_call: TRBV7-8
d_call: NA

cdr3_nt: TGCAGCGGGGACAGGGCGGACGAGACCCAGTACTTC
cdr3_aa: CSGDRADETQYF
clone_size: many
j_call: TRBJ2-5
v_call: TRBV29-1
d_call: TRBD1

cdr3_nt: TGTGCCAGCAGTAATACAGGGACGGATGAAAAACTGTTTTTT
cdr3_aa: CASSNTGTDEKLFF
clone_size: few
j_call: TRBJ1-4
v_call: TRBV6-1
d_call: NA

cdr3_nt: TGTGCCAGCAGGCCCGGGACGGACAATTCACCCCTCCACTTT
cdr3_aa: CASRPGTDNSPLHF
clone_size: few
j_call: TRBJ1-6
v_call: TRBV28
d_call: NA

cdr3_nt: TGTGCCAGCAGACGGACGGGAGGAGATACGCAGTATTTT
cdr3_aa: CASRRTGGDTQYF
clone_size: many
j_call: TRBJ2-3
v_call: TRBV6-1
d_call: TRBD2

cdr3_nt: TGCGCCAGCAGCCGAACCGGGACGGGCTCCTACGAGCAGTACTTC
cdr3_aa: CASSRTGTGSYEQYF
clone_size: many
j_call: TRBJ2-7
v_call: TRBV5-1
d_call: NA

cdr3_nt: TGTGCCAGCAGCTTGGCCTCGGGGCGCGGGGAGACCCAGTACTTC
cdr3_aa: CASSLASGRGETQYF
clone_size: few
j_call: TRBJ2-5
v_call: TRBV5-6
d_call: NA

cdr3_nt: TGTGCCAGCAGCTTAGAAGCAGGCGCTAACTATGGCTACACCTTC
cdr3_aa: CASSLEAGANYGYTF
clone_size: many
j_call: TRBJ1-2
v_call: TRBV7-2
d_call: NA

cdr3_nt: TGTGCCAGCGGGCTCGGACAGGGTGTAGAGACCCAGTACTTC
cdr3_aa: CASGLGQGVETQYF
clone_size: few
j_call: TRBJ2-5
v_call: TRBV6-1
d_call: TRBD1

cdr3_nt: TGTGCCACCGACGGGTCGTCGGGAGGCACCGGGGAGCTGTTTTTT
cdr3_aa: CATDGSSGGTGELFF
clone_size: many
j_call: TRBJ2-2
v_call: TRBV6-2/TRBV6-3
d_call: TRBD2

cdr3_nt: TGCAGTGCTGGCGGCCTAGGTGGGTCTGGGGCCAACGTCCTGACTTTC
cdr3_aa: CSAGGLGGSGANVLTF
clone_size: many
j_call: TRBJ2-6
v_call: TRBV20-1
d_call: NA

cdr3_nt: TGTGCCAGCAGTCCCCTTGGGCCCTACGAGCAGTACTTC
cdr3_aa: CASSPLGPYEQYF
clone_size: NA
j_call: TRBJ2-7
v_call: TRBV12-3/TRBV12-4
d_call: NA

cdr3_nt: TGCAGTGCTCCCTCCGGGACAGGATCCTATGGCTACACCTTC
cdr3_aa: CSAPSGTGSYGYTF
clone_size: NA
j_call: TRBJ1-2
v_call: TRBV20-1
d_call: TRBD1

cdr3_nt: TGCAGTGCTAGTTTAGAAGGGACAGGCTATGGCTACACCTTC
cdr3_aa: CSASLEGTGYGYTF
clone_size: many
j_call: TRBJ1-2
v_call: TRBV20-1
d_call: TRBD1

cdr3_nt: TGTGCCAGCACCCTGACCGGGACAGGGGGCGTGAAGACCCAGTACTTC
cdr3_aa: CASTLTGTGGVKTQYF
clone_size: many
j_call: TRBJ2-5
v_call: TRBV12-3/TRBV12-4
d_call: TRBD1

cdr3_nt: TGTGCCAGTAGTGTTAGAGGAGCCTCCTACGAGCAGTACTTC
cdr3_aa: CASSVRGASYEQYF
clone_size: NA
j_call: TRBJ2-7
v_call: TRBV19
d_call: NA

cdr3_nt: TGCAGTGCTAGGAGGACTAGCGGGGGGGAGCGGGAGACCCAGTACTTC
cdr3_aa: CSARRTSGGERETQYF
clone_size: few
j_call: TRBJ2-5
v_call: TRBV20-1
d_call: TRBD2

cdr3_nt: TGCAGTGCTACCCTGGGGGGGCTTAGGGCAGATACGCAGTATTTT
cdr3_aa: CSATLGGLRADTQYF
clone_size: many
j_call: TRBJ2-3
v_call: TRBV20-1
d_call: NA

cdr3_nt: TGTGCCAGCAGCCAGTGGACTAGCGGCCTAACGAACACCGGGGAGCTGTTTTTT
cdr3_aa: CASSQWTSGLTNTGELFF
clone_size: NA
j_call: TRBJ2-2
v_call: TRBV3-1
d_call: TRBD2

cdr3_nt: TGCAGTGCTAGGGAGGGATCCGGCACTGAAGCTTTCTTT
cdr3_aa: CSAREGSGTEAFF
clone_size: few
j_call: TRBJ1-1
v_call: TRBV20-1
d_call: NA

cdr3_nt: TGTGCCAGCAGTGAAGCGATCGCCCTAGCGGGGCGGAAGGATACGCAGTATTTT
cdr3_aa: CASSEAIALAGRKDTQYF
clone_size: NA
j_call: TRBJ2-3
v_call: TRBV6-1
d_call: TRBD2

cdr3_nt: TGCGCCAGCAGCTTGTACGACCCGAGAATGCAGTCCTACGAGCAGTACTTC
cdr3_aa: CASSLYDPRMQSYEQYF
clone_size: NA
j_call: TRBJ2-7
v_call: TRBV5-1
d_call: NA

cdr3_nt: TGTGCCAGCAGCTTCTATGGGGGCACAGATACGCAGTATTTT
cdr3_aa: CASSFYGGTDTQYF
clone_size: once
j_call: TRBJ2-3
v_call: TRBV7-2
d_call: NA

cdr3_nt: TGTGCCAGCAGCCAACGACAGGGGAAGGACGAGCAGTACTTC
cdr3_aa: CASSQRQGKDEQYF
clone_size: many
j_call: TRBJ2-7
v_call: TRBV14
d_call: TRBD1

cdr3_nt: TGTGCCAGCAGCAGCGATCCACAGGGCGGATATGGCTACACCTTC
cdr3_aa: CASSSDPQGGYGYTF
clone_size: many
j_call: TRBJ1-2
v_call: TRBV5-5
d_call: NA